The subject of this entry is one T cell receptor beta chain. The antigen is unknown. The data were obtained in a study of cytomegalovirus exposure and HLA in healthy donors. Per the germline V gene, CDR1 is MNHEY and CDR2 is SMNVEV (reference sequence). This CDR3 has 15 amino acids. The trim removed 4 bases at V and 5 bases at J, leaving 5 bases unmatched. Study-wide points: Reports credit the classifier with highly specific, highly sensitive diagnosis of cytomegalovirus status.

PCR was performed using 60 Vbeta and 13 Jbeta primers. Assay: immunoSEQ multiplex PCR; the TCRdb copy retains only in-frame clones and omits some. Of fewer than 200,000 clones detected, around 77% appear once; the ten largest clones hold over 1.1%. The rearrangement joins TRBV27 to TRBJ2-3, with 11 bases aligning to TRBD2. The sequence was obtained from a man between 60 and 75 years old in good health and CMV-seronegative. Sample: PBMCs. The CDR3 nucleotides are TGTGCCAGCAGTTGGGGTAGCGGGGGGGAAGATACGCAGTATTTT. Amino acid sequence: CASSWGSGGEDTQYF.